The 7 T cell receptor beta chains listed next were all sequenced from one sample in a study of T cell repertoires in cytomegalovirus infection. Each CDR3 protein is one row after TCRdb ran MiXCR on the reads. The sample yields around 450,000 distinct CDR3 sequences, 25% to 40% seen once. Sequences were obtained from PBMCs. The receptor source for this set is a human donor in good health (CMV status not recorded). Some clones in this sample may be carry-over from other donors' samples.

V gene TRBV7-2 combines with J gene TRBJ1-2; D remains unclear. Germline loops: CDR1 SGHTA, CDR2 FQGNSA. The CDR3 is 15 residues long. V was cut by 4 bases and J by 4 bases, with 16 bases left in between. This chain's CDR3 is CASSYAKGMCYGYTF. The CDR3 nucleotides read TGTGCCAGCAGCTACGCAAAAGGGATGTGCTATGGCTACACCTTC.

This sequence joins TRBV2 and TRBJ2-5; possibly TRBD1 for D (6 bases). The V end was cut by 7 bases, the J end by 7 bases, with 19 bases between. Germline CDR1 SNHLY, CDR2 FYNNEI. This CDR3 contains 14 residues. This chain's CDR3 is CASKERQAIGTQYF. The CDR3 nucleotides are TGTGCCAGCAAAGAAAGACAGGCGATCGGGACCCAGTACTTC.

In the case of this clonotype: Being one base from a much bigger clone, this may be a read error. The chain recombines TRBV7-2 with TRBJ2-1; 8 bases match TRBD1. This CDR3 region has 15 residues. The trim removed 4 bases at V and 5 bases at J, leaving 7 bases unmatched. Germline CDR1 and CDR2: SGHTA and FQGNSA. The CDR3 region has the DNA TGTGCCAGCAGCTCCCACAGGGGGGCTAACAATGAGCAGTTCTTC. It is translated as CASSSHRGANNEQFF. Using reference TRBV7-2 and TRBJ2-1 for the parts outside the CDR3, the full variable domain is GAGVSQSPSNKVTEKGKDVELRCDPISGHTALYWYRQSLGQGLEFLIYFQGNSAPDKSGLPSDRFSAERTGGSVSTLTIQRTQQEDSAVYLCASSSHRGANNEQFFGPGTRLTVL.

This clonotype was seen just once. The CDR3 end shows no conserved phenylalanine or tryptophan, and so a read error is likely. The gene calls are TRBV20-1 and TRBJ2-7; TRBD2 agrees at 8 bases. The trim removed 4 bases at V and 0 bases at J, leaving 8 bases unmatched. CDR1 and CDR2 from the germline V gene are DFQATT and SNEGSKA (reference sequence). The CDR3 sequence is 15 residues long. This CDR3 is CSATKPGGPSYEQYL. The DNA of the CDR3 is TGCAGTGCTACCAAACCGGGGGGGCCCTCCTACGAGCAGTACTTA.

This clonotype was recorded at least ten times. The chain is built from TRBV7-2 and TRBJ1-1; D is unresolved. The V gene's germline CDR1 is SGHTA and CDR2 FQGNSA. The CDR3 contains 12 residues. Deletions cut 3 bases from V and 7 bases from J, with 9 bases between. As DNA, the CDR3 is TGTGCCAGCAGCTTGGGCCGGATTGAAGCTTTCTTT. Amino acid sequence: CASSLGRIEAFF.

The chain combines TRBV20-1 with TRBJ2-2; D is perhaps TRBD1 (5 bases). CDR1 is DFQATT and CDR2 is SNEGSKA in the germline V gene (reference sequence). The CDR3 has 13 amino acids. Trimming took 3 bases from V and 0 from J, leaving 5 bases between them. For the CDR3, the DNA is TGCAGTGCTAGGGACACGAACACCGGGGAGCTGTTTTTT. It codes for CSARDTNTGELFF.

The V call is TRBV11-2, the J call TRBJ1-5; D is undetermined. CDR1 and CDR2 from the germline V gene are SGHAT and FQNNGV. V dropped 1 base and J dropped 9 bases, with 13 bases sitting between them. The CDR3 runs to 14 residues. Written as DNA, the CDR3 is TGTGCCAGCAGCTTAGGAGGGATATCAACGCCCCAGCATTTT. This sequence encodes CASSLGGISTPQHF.